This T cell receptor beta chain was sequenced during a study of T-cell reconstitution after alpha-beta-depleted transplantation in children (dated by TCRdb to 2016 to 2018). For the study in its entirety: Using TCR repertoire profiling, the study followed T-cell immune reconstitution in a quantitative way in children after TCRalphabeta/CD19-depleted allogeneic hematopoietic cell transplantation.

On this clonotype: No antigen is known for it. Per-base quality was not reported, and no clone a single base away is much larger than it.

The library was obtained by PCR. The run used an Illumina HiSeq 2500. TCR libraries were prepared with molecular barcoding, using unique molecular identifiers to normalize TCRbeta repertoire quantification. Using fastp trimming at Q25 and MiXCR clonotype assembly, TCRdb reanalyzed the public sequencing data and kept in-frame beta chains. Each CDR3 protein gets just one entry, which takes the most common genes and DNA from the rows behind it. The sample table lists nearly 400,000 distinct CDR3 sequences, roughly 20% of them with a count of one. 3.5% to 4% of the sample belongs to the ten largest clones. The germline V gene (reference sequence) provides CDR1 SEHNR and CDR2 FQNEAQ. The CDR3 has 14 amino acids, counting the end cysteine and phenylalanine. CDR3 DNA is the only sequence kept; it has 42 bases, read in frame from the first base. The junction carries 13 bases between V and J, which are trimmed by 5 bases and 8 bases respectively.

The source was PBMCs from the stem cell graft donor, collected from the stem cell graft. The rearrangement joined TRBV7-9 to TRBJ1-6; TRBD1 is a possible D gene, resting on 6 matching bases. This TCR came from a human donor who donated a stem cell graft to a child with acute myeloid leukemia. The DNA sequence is TGTGCCAGCAGCCAGAGGGGGGTTGATTCACCCCTCCACTTT. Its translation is CASSQRGVDSPLHF.